The 10 T cell receptor beta chains below were found in one sample sequenced in a study of CD8 T cells in ankylosing spondylitis. Study results and caveats: Ankylosing spondylitis blood seemed to carry a telltale TCR beta motif made of about 8 highly homologous variants.

Their recognized antigens are unknown. One entry per CDR3 protein, called by TCRdb with MiXCR from the 5' RACE reads. The sample holds 700,000 to 850,000 distinct CDR3 sequences; 12% are singletons and the top ten take under 0.6%. Sequences were obtained from blood, either unsorted or a sorted T cell fraction (not recorded which). These receptors were obtained from a male donor with ankylosing spondylitis.

The gene calls are TRBV6-2 or TRBV6-3 and TRBJ1-5; tentative D call: TRBD1 (5 bases). Germline V gives CDR1 MNHEY, CDR2 SVGEGT. The CDR3 spans 14 residues. V lost 7 bases and J lost 3, with 13 bases in between. The CDR3 DNA reads as TGTGCCAGCACCATAACAGGTTACAATCAGCCCCAGCATTTT. Residues: CASTITGYNQPQHF.

The chain has TRBV20-1 and TRBJ2-1, with 9 bases aligning to TRBD2. Germline assignment: CDR1 DFQATT and CDR2 SNEGSKA (reference sequence). CDR3 length: 17 amino acids. Trimming removed 3 bases from V and 7 bases from J; junction bases left unmatched: 16. The CDR3: CSASFLAGMATGNEQFF. For the CDR3, the DNA is TGCAGTGCTAGTTTCCTAGCGGGGATGGCTACGGGGAATGAGCAGTTCTTC.

A few counts support this clonotype. V is TRBV25-1 and J is TRBJ1-4; D gene ambiguous. Trimming cost V 5 bases and J 3 bases, with 13 bases left between them. Germline assignment: CDR1 MGHDK and CDR2 SYGVNS. The CDR3 runs to 15 residues. As DNA, the CDR3 is TGTGCCAGCAGTTCAACGGGCCCGTCTAATGAAAAACTGTTTTTT. Amino acids: CASSSTGPSNEKLFF.

V and J are TRBV20-1 and TRBJ2-7; 14 nucleotides align to TRBD2. V trimming: 5 bases; J trimming: 5 bases; junction bases outside the gene matches: 8. The CDR3 loop spans 15 amino acids. Germline V gene lookup returns CDR1 DFQATT and CDR2 SNEGSKA (reference sequence). CDR3 sequence (DNA): TGCAGTGCTGAATCGGGACTAGCGGGAGAGGACGAGCAGTACTTC. Protein: CSAESGLAGEDEQYF.

The table lists this clonotype with many counts. The rearrangement uses TRBV6-5 and TRBJ2-5; D tentatively fits TRBD1 or TRBD2 (5 bases each). CDR3 length: 13 residues. From germline, CDR1 is MNHEY and CDR2 SVGAGI. V lost 4 bases and J lost 3, with 9 bases in between. The CDR3 spells CASSSGTEETQYF. The CDR3 DNA sequence: TGTGCCAGCAGTTCCGGGACCGAAGAGACCCAGTACTTC.

V and J are TRBV29-1 and TRBJ1-5; perhaps TRBD1 as D (5 bases). In germline, CDR1 is SQVTM, CDR2 ANQGSEA. The CDR3 totals 13 residues. CDR3 loop: CSIRRGDNQPQHF. The DNA of the CDR3 is TGCAGTATCCGCCGGGGGGACAATCAGCCCCAGCATTTT.

This clonotype was recorded many times. Here the CDR3 DNA reads TGCAGCGGGTCCTCTAACTATGGCTACACCTTC. Encoded protein: CSGSSNYGYTF. This chain connects TRBV29-1 to TRBJ1-2; D is unresolved. Trimming shortened V by 7 bases and J by 0 bases, and 6 bases separated the two germline ends. CDR3 length: 11 amino acids. CDR1 is SQVTM, CDR2 ANQGSEA, per germline.

In its sample, this clonotype was seen many times. The chain employs TRBV5-1 and TRBJ2-1, with 7 bases matching TRBD2. Germline V gene lookup returns CDR1 SGHRS and CDR2 YFSETQ. The CDR3 loop spans 15 amino acids. The V and J ends lost 4 bases and 4 bases, in that order; junction bases with no gene match: 8. The CDR3 sequence: CASSRRGGAYNEQFF. CDR3 bases: TGCGCCAGCAGCAGGCGCGGGGGAGCTTACAATGAGCAGTTCTTC.

This clonotype was observed a handful of times. V gene TRBV7-2 combines with J gene TRBJ1-1; D call uncertain. V lost 0 bases and J lost 7, with 9 bases in between. Germline V gene data show CDR1 as SGHTA and CDR2 as FQGNSA. The CDR3 is 13 residues long. CDR3 in amino acids: CASSLAVAYEAFF. The CDR3 DNA reads as TGTGCCAGCAGCTTAGCGGTGGCGTATGAAGCTTTCTTT.

The V call is TRBV6-2 or TRBV6-3, the J call TRBJ2-1; 7 bases are shared with TRBD2. CDR3 length equals 15 residues. Germline assignment: CDR1 MNHEY and CDR2 SVGEGT. Trimming took 7 bases from V and 0 from J; bases not matched to a gene: 6. CDR3 DNA sequence: TGTGCCAGCACGGACCCGGGGGGCTCCTACAATGAGCAGTTCTTC. It is translated as CASTDPGGSYNEQFF.